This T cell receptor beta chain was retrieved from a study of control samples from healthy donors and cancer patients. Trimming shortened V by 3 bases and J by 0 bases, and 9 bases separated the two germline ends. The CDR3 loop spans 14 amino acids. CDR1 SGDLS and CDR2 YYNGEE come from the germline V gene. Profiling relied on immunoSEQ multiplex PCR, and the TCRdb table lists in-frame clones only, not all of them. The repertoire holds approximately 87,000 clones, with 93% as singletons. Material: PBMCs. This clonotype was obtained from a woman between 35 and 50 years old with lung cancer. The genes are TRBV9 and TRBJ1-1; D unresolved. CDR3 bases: TGTGCCAGCAGCGAAGACACCCTGAACACTGAAGCTTTCTTT. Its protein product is CASSEDTLNTEAFF.